Sequencing of this T cell receptor (beta chain) was carried out in a study of blood T cell repertoires in COVID-19 (dated by TCRdb to 2018 to 2021). Concerning the study at large: Samples covering the acute and convalescent phases of COVID-19 were provided by collaborators in the United States, Italy and Spain. The prospective study material was composed of cDNA or gDNA derived from T cells, B-cell-depleted T cells, or PBMCs. The samples were drawn from two sources: the first 160 participants of the ongoing ImmuneRACE study, and 1,254 subjects contributed by 6 global collaborators. Subjects who had been exposed to COVID-19, were actively infected with it, or had recovered from it provided the deeply sampled blood TCRbeta repertoires that made up the dataset. The repertoires were released in a freely available public database intended as a resource for research on the immune response to SARS-CoV-2. HLA class I and class II types, where available, came from metadata supplied by the sample provider rather than from assay-based typing. The sample metadata nearly always contained a de-identified subject ID, COVID-19 status, age in years and sex. The full study reports these points: Clinical and demographic metadata were provided uncurated, with the amount varying by source and participant.

With regard to this clone: The target of this receptor is not known. No per-base quality is available; no much larger clone lies one base away.

TCRbeta CDR3 regions were amplified from genomic DNA by means of the immunoSEQ Assay, a bias-controlled multiplex PCR. In the paper's pipeline: The number of nucleated cells in each sample was estimated by amplification of reference gene primers within the assay. To quantify the absolute abundance of each unique TCRbeta CDR3 rearrangement, sequence reads were collapsed and filtered. For each sample, productive Simpson clonality was calculated as the square root of Simpson's diversity index across productive rearrangements. TCRdb took this table from immuneACCESS and kept in-frame rearrangements with V and J called. Such tables lack part of the clones; where checked against another copy, unresolved V genes explain under half of the gap, and the rest is unexplained. V and J calls and clone size are copied from that table; D and trimming were computed from the DNA. In this sample the table shows 34,000 or so clones, roughly 90% of which occur a single time. The biggest ten clones account for around 35% of the sample.

V was cut back by 1 base and J by 7 bases, leaving a gap of 14 bases between them. CDR1 and CDR2 were assigned from the germline V gene as SGHDN and FVKESK. Reading from cysteine to phenylalanine, the CDR3 counts 15 amino acids. Only the CDR3 region is kept as DNA, spanning 45 bases read in frame from base 1. Each collaborating institution followed its own protocols to collect whole blood in K2EDTA tubes. For TCRbeta analysis, collaborators shipped samples as frozen whole blood, isolated PBMCs, or DNA extracted from either of those sample types. The sequenced sample was peripheral blood. The source is a man aged 55 to 70 with active or convalescent COVID-19. The sequence is built from TRBV14 and TRBJ2-1; TRBD2 could be the D gene, as 6 bases match. The sequenced DNA is TGTGCCAGCAGCCAAGCTCTACCGGGGACTAATGAGCAGTTCTTC. It encodes CASSQALPGTNEQFF.